This TCR beta chain was observed in a study of blood T cell repertoires in COVID-19. The age range of participants was about 18 to 95 years, with residence in about two dozen US areas. Germline CDR1 SGDLS, CDR2 YYNGEE. V lost 1 base, J lost 8 bases, and 4 bases stayed unmatched. CDR3 size: 14 residues. The table came from immunoSEQ multiplex PCR; TCRdb's copy has only in-frame clones and leaves some out. The sample includes some 250,000 clones, 90% to 95% of them seen just once. Sequenced sample: PBMCs or T cells enriched from blood (not recorded which). This clonotype was obtained from a human donor in a cohort exposed to, infected with or recovered from COVID-19 (not recorded which). The donor label of this sample is uncertain. The chain has TRBV9 and TRBJ1-4; 8 positions agree with TRBD1. CDR3 amino acids: CASSVSTGDEKLFF. CDR3 nucleotides: TGTGCCAGCAGCGTATCGACAGGGGACGAAAAACTGTTTTTT.